Below, 3 T cell receptor beta chains from the same sample are listed, as sequenced in a study of blood T cell repertoires in COVID-19. Using immunoSEQ multiplex PCR, the repertoire was profiled, and TCRdb retains in-frame clones only, with some absent. The sample records about 280,000 clones, roughly 87% being singletons. The sequencing input was peripheral blood. The receptors come from a woman between 45 and 65 years old who had recovered from COVID-19.

This clone was found once. The genes are TRBV27 and TRBJ2-5, with TRBD2 matching over 11 bases. Germline assignment: CDR1 MNHEY and CDR2 SMNVEV (reference sequence). V lost 4 bases to trimming and J lost 5 bases; unmatched junction nucleotides: 18. CDR3 length equals 19 residues. CDR3 amino acids: CASSSVLLASGRTFETQYF. CDR3 in DNA: TGTGCCAGCAGTTCCGTCCTCCTGGCTAGCGGGAGGACTTTCGAGACCCAGTACTTC.

The J gene is TRBJ2-4, the V gene TRBV18; 8 bases are a match to TRBD1. The CDR3 has 16 residues. Trimming took 6 bases from V and 9 from J; bases not matched to a gene: 16. Per germline, CDR1 KGHSH and CDR2 LQKENI. DNA for the CDR3: TGTGCCAGCTCCCTACGAGGGGCAGGGGGCGAAGGCATTCAGTACTTC. Translating it yields CASSLRGAGGEGIQYF.

A single count supports this clone. This chain connects TRBV10-3 to TRBJ2-2, with D unclear. This CDR3 comprises 15 residues. V was clipped by 0 bases and J by 2 bases, with 7 bases between them. Germline lookup yields CDR1 ENHRY and CDR2 SYGVKD. The CDR3: CAISESAGNTGELFF. CDR3 in DNA: TGTGCCATCAGTGAGTCGGCAGGTAACACCGGGGAGCTGTTTTTT.